These T cell receptor beta chains were read from a single sample in a study of blood T cell repertoires in COVID-19. Measured with immunoSEQ multiplex PCR; TCRdb has only the in-frame clones, and not every one. The sample contains 150,000 or so clones, roughly 85% of which appear only once. Sequenced sample: peripheral blood. Receptor source: a human donor with acute or convalescent COVID-19. The donor label of this sample is uncertain. The conserved cysteine and the conserved F or W are not part of the CDR3 here. The size of a clone is reported for some rows only, either as once, few or many, or as a class for expanded clones.

V: TRBV5-1; size: .; CDR3: ASSRQMDEKLF
V: TRBV25-1; size: .; CDR3: ASETVFEQF
V: TRBV5-8; size: .; CDR3: ASSWGVRAF
V: TRBV6-2/TRBV6-3; size: .; CDR3: ASSYRANEQF
V: TRBV5-5; size: .; CDR3: ASRRTGNEQY
V: TRBV18; size: .; CDR3: ASSPAGFSSGANVLT
V: TRBV18; size: .; CDR3: ASSPPSGGLTGELF
V: TRBV6-5; size: .; CDR3: ASNLEETQY
V: TRBV19; size: medium-sized; CDR3: ASDQGATGELF
V: TRBV29-1; size: .; CDR3: SVCSVGLEDEQF
V: TRBV5-1; size: .; CDR3: ASSLVRGYDEGTQY
V: TRBV7-2; size: few; CDR3: ASSRTGGAWGYT
V: TRBV5-4; size: .; CDR3: ASSPPPGGLSYEQY
V: TRBV5-1; size: .; CDR3: ASSSGQAEKLF
V: TRBV9; size: few; CDR3: ASSADQEGNTIY
V: TRBV2; size: .; CDR3: ASSEVQGRTEAF
V: TRBV12-3/TRBV12-4; size: .; CDR3: ASSLATPDEQY
V: TRBV5-6; size: .; CDR3: ASSLATGTGSYEQY
V: TRBV24-1; size: .; CDR3: ATSVGRGQGETQY